A single sample gave rise to the 28 T cell receptor beta chains below, sequenced in a study of cytomegalovirus exposure and HLA in healthy donors. The PCR was carried out with 60 Vbeta primers and 13 Jbeta primers. Clones were sequenced by immunoSEQ multiplex PCR, and TCRdb holds only the in-frame ones, with some missing. The table has 130,000 or so clones, 70% to 75% seen once. The sample consisted of PBMCs. The receptors originated from a woman aged 40-49 years in good health and CMV-seropositive.

The chain couples TRBV9 to TRBJ2-2, with 12 bases that match TRBD2. The V gene's germline CDR1 is SGDLS and CDR2 YYNGEE. The CDR3 is 15 amino acids. Losses at the gene ends were 4 bases for V and 6 bases for J; bases not matched to a gene: 4. DNA of the CDR3: TGTGCCAGCAGCACGAGGACTAGCGGGGCCGGGGAGCTGTTTTTT. Translation gives CASSTRTSGAGELFF.

This clone has only a few counts. The DNA of the CDR3 is TGTGCCAGCAGCTTAACGATGGTAGCGGGAAGTGAGCAGTTCTTC. Translating it yields CASSLTMVAGSEQFF. The rearrangement links TRBV7-3 to TRBJ2-1; 8 bases are shared with TRBD2. The V gene's germline CDR1 is SGHTA and CDR2 FQGTGA. The CDR3 loop spans 15 amino acids. V gave up 0 bases and J gave up 9 bases; unmatched junction bases: 7. The complete variable domain, with remaining parts taken from reference TRBV7-3 and TRBJ2-1, reads GAGVSQTPSNKVTEKGKYVELRCDPISGHTALYWYRQSLGQGPEFLIYFQGTGAADDSGLPNDRFFAVRPEGSVSTLKIQRTERGDSAVYLCASSLTMVAGSEQFFGPGTRLTVL.

The chain carries TRBV11-2 and TRBJ2-2; 11 nucleotides align to TRBD2. V dropped 7 bases and J dropped 4; count of bases not matched to a gene: 8. Looked up from germline, CDR1 is SGHAT and CDR2 is FQNNGV. The CDR3 runs 16 residues. The chain's CDR3 is CASILAGGAITGELFF. The CDR3 bases are TGTGCCAGCATCCTAGCGGGGGGCGCGATCACCGGGGAGCTGTTTTTT. Full variable domain (missing parts from reference TRBV11-2 and TRBJ2-2): EAGVAQSPRYKIIEKRQSVAFWCNPISGHATLYWYQQILGQGPKLLIQFQNNGVVDDSQLPKDRFSAERLKGVDSTLKIQPAKLEDSAVYLCASILAGGAITGELFFGEGSRLTVL.

The chain's CDR3 is CASSGPAISGGAETQYF. Here the CDR3 DNA reads TGTGCCAGCAGCGGCCCTGCGATTAGCGGGGGGGCGGAGACCCAGTACTTC. The genes are TRBV9 and TRBJ2-5, with 11 bases matching TRBD2. Germline CDR1 is SGDLS and CDR2 is YYNGEE. This CDR3 region has 17 residues. Losses at the gene ends were 3 bases for V and 5 bases for J; bases not matched to a gene: 12.

The chain uses TRBV7-9 and TRBJ2-1, with TRBD1 as a possible D gene (6 bases). Germline V gene sequence: CDR1 SEHNR, CDR2 FQNEAQ (reference sequence). The V end was cut by 5 bases, the J end by 3 bases, with 20 bases between. The CDR3 contains 17 residues. Here the CDR3 reads CASSQTVPGHYYNEQFF. The CDR3 DNA reads as TGTGCCAGCAGCCAAACCGTACCGGGACATTACTACAATGAGCAGTTCTTC.

A few counts support this clone. The identical CDR3 is also encoded by other nucleotide sequences in the sample. The chain is built from TRBV27 and TRBJ1-5; D is perhaps TRBD1 (5 bases). The V and J ends lost 0 bases and 2 bases respectively, with 8 bases between them. Germline V CDR1 and CDR2: MNHEY, SMNVEV (reference sequence). The CDR3 extends over 15 amino acids. CDR3 region: CASSLSGGGNQPQHF. The CDR3 region has the DNA TGTGCCAGCAGTTTATCCGGGGGAGGCAATCAGCCCCAGCATTTT.

This rearrangement joins TRBV18 to TRBJ2-1; 11 bases align to TRBD2. The length of the CDR3 is 16 residues. The V segment lost 6 bases and the J segment 7 bases; nucleotides outside the gene matches: 11. The germline V gene has CDR1 KGHSH and CDR2 LQKENI. Written as DNA, the CDR3 is TGTGCCAGCTCGATCGCTACTAGCGGGAGTAAGAATGAGCAGTTCTTC. Amino acids: CASSIATSGSKNEQFF.

This chain uses TRBV5-6 with TRBJ2-5; the D is unclear. Judging by the DNA end, TRBJ2-7 fits better; the J call may be wrong. The CDR3 is 12 amino acids. The V gene's germline CDR1 is SGHDT and CDR2 YYEEEE. The CDR3: CASSFLSYEQYF. For the CDR3, the DNA is TGTGCCAGCAGCTTCCTCTCCTACGAGCAGTACTTC.

This chain joins TRBV7-2 and TRBJ1-1; D may be TRBD1 (6 bases). The CDR3 has 15 residues. Trimming took 6 bases from V and 1 from J, leaving 15 bases between them. Germline V gene sequence: CDR1 SGHTA, CDR2 FQGNSA. The CDR3 nucleotides are TGTGCCAGCAGAACCCACGGGACATCGAACACTGAAGCTTTCTTT. The encoded protein is CASRTHGTSNTEAFF. The variable domain in full, completed from reference TRBV7-2 and TRBJ1-1, reads GAGVSQSPSNKVTEKGKDVELRCDPISGHTALYWYRQSLGQGLEFLIYFQGNSAPDKSGLPSDRFSAERTGGSVSTLTIQRTQQEDSAVYLCASRTHGTSNTEAFFGQGTRLTVV.

The rearrangement links TRBV2 to TRBJ1-3; TRBD1 aligns across 8 bases. Germline trimming cut 3 bases from V and 3 bases from J; bases unmatched to any gene: 4. Germline V gene data show CDR1 as SNHLY and CDR2 as FYNNEI. The CDR3 runs to 15 residues. The CDR3 here is CASSESGGSGNTIYF. CDR3 bases: TGTGCCAGCAGTGAGTCAGGGGGCAGTGGAAACACCATATATTTT.

The V and J genes are TRBV7-3 and TRBJ1-2; D is possibly TRBD1 (6 bases). Germline CDR1 and CDR2: SGHTA and FQGTGA. Trimming took off 5 bases at V and 7 bases at J, with 17 bases between the two ends. This CDR3 is 14 amino acids long. The CDR3 sequence: CASSPGPGTCGYTF. The DNA for the CDR3 is TGTGCCAGCAGCCCCGGTCCCGGGACATGTGGCTACACCTTC. The whole variable domain, filled in from reference TRBV7-3 and TRBJ1-2, reads GAGVSQTPSNKVTEKGKYVELRCDPISGHTALYWYRQSLGQGPEFLIYFQGTGAADDSGLPNDRFFAVRPEGSVSTLKIQRTERGDSAVYLCASSPGPGTCGYTFGSGTRLTVV.

This clone was detected a few times. V is TRBV6-5 and J is TRBJ1-1; no clear D. V was trimmed by 2 bases and J by 3 bases, leaving 7 bases between them. Looked up from germline, CDR1 is MNHEY and CDR2 is SVGAGI. The CDR3 totals 13 residues. This CDR3 reads CASSYKGDTEAFF. Written as DNA, the CDR3 is TGTGCCAGCAGTTACAAGGGAGACACTGAAGCTTTCTTT.

The J gene is TRBJ1-1, the V gene TRBV19; D unclear. V was clipped by 3 bases and J by 4 bases, with 18 bases between them. The CDR3 consists of 16 residues. Looked up from germline, CDR1 is LNHDA and CDR2 is SQIVND (reference sequence). CDR3 region: CASSIGLEGRTTEAFF. For the CDR3, the DNA is TGTGCCAGTAGTATTGGTCTCGAGGGTCGAACCACTGAAGCTTTCTTT.

The chain links TRBV28 to TRBJ2-5; 7 nucleotides align to TRBD1. The better agreement between TRBJ2-7 and the DNA end casts doubt on the J call. Germline V gene sequence: CDR1 MDHEN, CDR2 SYDVKM. The length of the CDR3 is 13 residues. CDR3 coding DNA: TGTGCCAGCAGTTTATACAGACAGGGCGAGCAGTACTTC. It translates to CASSLYRQGEQYF.

The chain carries TRBV27 and TRBJ1-2; TRBD1 agrees at 9 bases. Germline loops: CDR1 MNHEY, CDR2 SMNVEV (reference sequence). The CDR3 covers 13 residues. V lost 8 bases and J lost 7; bases outside the gene matches: 8. CDR3 loop: CASGTQGAVGYTF. In nucleotides, the CDR3 is TGTGCCAGCGGGACACAGGGGGCGGTTGGCTACACCTTC.

This clone was seen only a few times. J is TRBJ2-7 and V is TRBV4-3, with unresolved D. The CDR3 sequence is 16 residues long. Trimming removed 0 bases from V and 3 bases from J, with 15 bases in between. Germline-derived CDR1 and CDR2 are LGHNA and YSLEER. CDR3 coding DNA: TGCGCCAGCAGCCAAGACATCTATGTGATATTCTACGAGCAGTACTTC. Translated: CASSQDIYVIFYEQYF.

A single count supports this clone. This chain links TRBV9 with TRBJ1-5; 10 bases map to TRBD1. The CDR3 loop spans 14 amino acids. Germline-derived CDR1 and CDR2 are SGDLS and YYNGEE. After removal of 3 bases from V and 7 bases from J, the junction contained 4 bases not matched to a gene. CDR3 loop: CASSAGTGDQPQHF. DNA for the CDR3: TGTGCCAGCAGCGCCGGGACAGGGGACCAGCCCCAGCATTTT.

This rearrangement joins TRBV4-2 to TRBJ1-5; D may be TRBD1 (6 bases). CDR3 length equals 16 residues. Germline values: CDR1 LGHNA, CDR2 YNFKEQ. Trimming took off 5 bases at V and 4 bases at J, with 18 bases between the two ends. The CDR3: CASSWVPGQENQPQHF. CDR3 coding DNA: TGTGCCAGCAGCTGGGTACCGGGACAAGAAAATCAGCCCCAGCATTTT.

The V and J genes are TRBV6-5 and TRBJ2-5; weak D call: TRBD2 (5 bases). With 8 bases removed from V and 4 bases from J, the gap between germline ends came to 8 bases. The CDR3 totals 11 residues. Germline V gene lookup returns CDR1 MNHEY and CDR2 SVGAGI. The CDR3 DNA follows: TGTGCCAGCGGGAGTCGAGAGACCCAGTACTTC. Translated: CASGSRETQYF.

The chain is built from TRBV6-5 and TRBJ1-5, with D perhaps matching TRBD1 (6 bases). In germline, CDR1 is MNHEY, CDR2 SVGAGI. V shed 7 bases and J shed 6 bases, with 10 bases lying between them. The CDR3 is 12 amino acids. The CDR3 sequence is CASKTGGQPQHF. For the CDR3, the DNA is TGTGCCAGCAAGACAGGTGGTCAGCCCCAGCATTTT.

This clone appeared a few times. J is TRBJ2-7 and V is TRBV7-8; TRBD1 agrees at 8 bases. CDR3 length: 15 amino acids. After removal of 5 bases from V and 3 bases from J, the junction contained 9 bases not matched to a gene. Germline V gene sequence: CDR1 SGHVS, CDR2 FQNEAQ. CDR3 in amino acids: CASSSRTGTVYEQYF. For the CDR3, the DNA is TGTGCCAGCAGCAGCAGGACAGGGACGGTCTACGAGCAGTACTTC.

V is TRBV10-2 and J is TRBJ1-2; 7 positions agree with TRBD1. Unmatched junction bases numbered 15, after V lost 7 bases and J lost 13 bases. Germline V gene sequence: CDR1 WSHSY, CDR2 SAAADI. This CDR3 has 13 residues. In DNA form, the CDR3 reads TGCGCCAGCACCGATCACCCGACAGGGCTCGCCACCTTC. Its translation: CASTDHPTGLATF.

The chain combines TRBV30 with TRBJ2-3; possible D gene TRBD2, 5 bases. V lost 1 base to trimming and J lost 2 bases, with 10 bases between them. Germline loops: CDR1 GTSNPN, CDR2 SVGIG (reference sequence). This CDR3 comprises 14 residues. The CDR3 DNA is TGTGCCTGGAGTGGACGGGGAGACACAGATACGCAGTATTTT. Translation: CAWSGRGDTDTQYF.

V and J are TRBV18 and TRBJ2-3; 12 bases are a match to TRBD2. Germline V gives CDR1 KGHSH, CDR2 LQKENI. V trimming: 6 bases; J trimming: 0 bases; junction bases outside the gene matches: 7. The CDR3 loop spans 17 amino acids. Here the CDR3 reads CASSRLAGAPSTDTQYF. The CDR3 bases are TGTGCCAGCTCGAGACTAGCGGGAGCCCCTAGCACAGATACGCAGTATTTT.

The chain joins TRBV9 to TRBJ1-2; the D is unclear. The CDR3 is 15 amino acids. Germline assignment: CDR1 SGDLS and CDR2 YYNGEE. V lost 1 base to trimming and J lost 2 bases, with 12 bases between them. The CDR3 protein is CASSVQTSLNYGYTF. In DNA, the CDR3 is TGTGCCAGCAGCGTACAGACTTCCCTCAACTATGGCTACACCTTC.

The rearrangement links TRBV6-6 to TRBJ1-2, with 7 bases matching TRBD1. This CDR3 is built from 14 residues. V gave up 6 bases and J gave up 4 bases; unmatched junction bases: 8. Per the germline V gene, CDR1 is MNHNY and CDR2 is SVGAGI (reference sequence). The CDR3 DNA is TGTGCCAGCAGCCCCGACAGGGCCGGCTATGGCTACACCTTC. It codes for CASSPDRAGYGYTF.

This chain connects TRBV6-6 to TRBJ2-5, with a tentative D call TRBD1 (6 bases). V was clipped by 5 bases and J by 2 bases, with 12 bases between them. Germline V gives CDR1 MNHNY, CDR2 SVGAGI (reference sequence). This CDR3 has 14 residues. CDR3: CASSPGQGQETQYF. The CDR3 DNA follows: TGTGCCAGCAGTCCGGGACAAGGACAAGAGACCCAGTACTTC.

This clone was recorded a few times. This chain joins TRBV2 and TRBJ1-6; a weak D match, TRBD1 (5 bases). The length of the CDR3 is 14 residues. Trimming took 6 bases from V and 5 from J, leaving 11 bases between them. Per germline, CDR1 SNHLY and CDR2 FYNNEI. The CDR3 loop reads CASRRTRDNSPLHF. CDR3 coding DNA: TGTGCCAGCAGGAGGACAAGGGATAATTCACCCCTCCACTTT.